The rows below give T cell receptor beta chains drawn from one sample of a study of lymphopenia after photon versus proton radiotherapy. TCRdb's copy holds only in-frame clones and misses some; the assay was immunoSEQ multiplex PCR. The sample has roughly 35,000 clones; approximately 87% are singletons. Sequenced here: peripheral blood, sampled from a patient treated with photon-based radiotherapy. These receptors originate from a man aged 45-65 years with gastric cancer. Each CDR3 is given without its conserved first and last residue. Expanded clones get a size class; other rows say once, few or many, or leave the size out.

len,abundance,v_gene,CDR3aa
10,.,TRBV4-1,ASSPGQFEQF
10,.,TRBV30,AVWPVNTEAF
15,.,TRBV19,ASSSPRGGLAKNIQY
13,.,TRBV11-2,ASSSLAGTSNEQF
14,.,TRBV7-8,ASSLALLRGNYGYT
13,once,TRBV4-1,ASSPLAGGRDTQY
12,.,TRBV7-9,ASSPPGLADTQY
14,.,TRBV18,ASSPSLAVSSYEQY
13,.,TRBV5-4,ASSLVQWGSYEQY
10,.,TRBV30,AWSEQRGTQY
12,.,TRBV9,ASSEGTGGTEAF
12,.,TRBV7-2,ASSLGQDGNTIY
11,.,TRBV6-5,ASSYSTGRKPF
11,.,TRBV7-2,ASSFPPAHTQY
12,.,TRBV11-2,ASSLETTTGELF
13,.,TRBV27,ASSPNYDYTGELF
15,.,TRBV6-1,ASSASLGGLAPNEQF
13,.,TRBV5-6,ASSLFTGDTDTQY
12,.,TRBV11-2,ASSLNGFTDTQY
14,.,TRBV9,ASSDLPGGDLYGYT
12,.,TRBV7-3,ASSSDVNTGELF
14,.,TRBV4-2,ASSHGSGRTYNEQF
13,.,TRBV4-1,ASSQPGVRGYGYT
9,.,TRBV30,AWSAGNTIY
12,.,TRBV28,ASSFDSRGETQY
13,.,TRBV10-1,ASSESLTRSDTQY
14,once,TRBV6-7,ASRPESERGDYEQY
11,.,TRBV18,ASSRPQAPGYT
10,.,TRBV9,ASSPRDETQY
13,.,TRBV30,AWSLSGSDTGELF
12,.,TRBV18,ASSRGQAGNGYT
14,.,TRBV7-2,ASSLRWAGTAYEQY
12,.,TRBV2,ASSGLRGSYEQY
13,.,TRBV19,ASSIDRQGPYEQY
13,.,TRBV11-2,ASSFTGRGGTEAF
12,.,TRBV5-4,ASSPGLAGVEQY
12,.,TRBV6-5,ASSYYRGNTEAF
13,.,TRBV11-2,ASSQGVTSSYEQY
13,.,TRBV4-1,ASSQSGLLTDTQY
15,.,TRBV27,ASSPTGLGGLQETQY
15,.,TRBV5-5,ASSYSGSTPSYNEQF
15,.,TRBV11-2,ASSTQGGGFSGNTIY
13,.,TRBV4-2,ASSQGLGQLYEQY
13,.,TRBV12-5,ASGFDGGSGNTIY
13,.,TRBV27,ASSRGAAGAYEQY
12,.,TRBV11-3,ASSIGRSQETQY
12,.,TRBV6-5,ASSVGQRDQPQH
13,.,TRBV5-1,ASSGLQGAVTEAF
11,.,TRBV30,AWSVWRGAEAF
13,once,TRBV28,ASSPGTKNTGELF
15,.,TRBV28,ASSFLGTGNSNQPQH
15,.,TRBV11-2,ASSRAVAGGYTGELF
13,few,TRBV18,ASSPDRVPSYGYT